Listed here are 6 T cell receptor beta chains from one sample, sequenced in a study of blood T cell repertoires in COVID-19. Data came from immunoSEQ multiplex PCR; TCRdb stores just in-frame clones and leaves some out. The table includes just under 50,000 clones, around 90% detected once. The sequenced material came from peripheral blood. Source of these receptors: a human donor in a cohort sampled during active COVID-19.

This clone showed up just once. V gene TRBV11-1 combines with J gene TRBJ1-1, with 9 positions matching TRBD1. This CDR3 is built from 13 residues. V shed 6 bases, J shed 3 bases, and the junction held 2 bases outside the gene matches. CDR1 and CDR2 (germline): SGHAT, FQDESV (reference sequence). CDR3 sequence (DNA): TGTGCCAGCAGTAGGACAGGGGACACTGAAGCTTTCTTT. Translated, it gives CASSRTGDTEAFF.

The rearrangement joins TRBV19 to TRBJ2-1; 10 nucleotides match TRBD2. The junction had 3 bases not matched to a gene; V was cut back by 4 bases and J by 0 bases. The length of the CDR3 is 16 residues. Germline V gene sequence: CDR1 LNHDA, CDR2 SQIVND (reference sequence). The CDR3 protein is CASSRTSGSSYNEQFF. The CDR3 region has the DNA TGTGCCAGTAGTAGGACTAGCGGAAGCTCCTACAATGAGCAGTTCTTC. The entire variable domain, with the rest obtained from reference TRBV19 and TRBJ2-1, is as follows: DGGITQSPKYLFRKEGQNVTLSCEQNLNHDAMYWYRQDPGQGLRLIYYSQIVNDFQKGDIAEGYSVSREKKESFPLTVTSAQKNPTAFYLCASSRTSGSSYNEQFFGPGTRLTVL.

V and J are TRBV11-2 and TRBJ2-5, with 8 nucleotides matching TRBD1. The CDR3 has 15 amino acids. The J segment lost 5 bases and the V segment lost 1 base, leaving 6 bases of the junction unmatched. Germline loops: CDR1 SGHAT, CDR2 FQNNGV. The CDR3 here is CASSLGADRVETQYF. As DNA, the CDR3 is TGTGCCAGCAGCTTAGGGGCGGACAGGGTGGAGACCCAGTACTTC. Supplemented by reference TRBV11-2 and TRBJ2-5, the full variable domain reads EAGVAQSPRYKIIEKRQSVAFWCNPISGHATLYWYQQILGQGPKLLIQFQNNGVVDDSQLPKDRFSAERLKGVDSTLKIQPAKLEDSAVYLCASSLGADRVETQYFGPGTRLLVL.

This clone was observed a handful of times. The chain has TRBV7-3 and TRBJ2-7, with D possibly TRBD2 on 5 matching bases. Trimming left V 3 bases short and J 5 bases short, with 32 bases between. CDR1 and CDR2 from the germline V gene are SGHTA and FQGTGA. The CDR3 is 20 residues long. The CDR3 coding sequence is TGTGCCAGCAGCTTCGTGCGCGGGCCTACCCCGGGCATCCACGCACACGAGCAGTACGTC. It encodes CASSFVRGPTPGIHAHEQYV.

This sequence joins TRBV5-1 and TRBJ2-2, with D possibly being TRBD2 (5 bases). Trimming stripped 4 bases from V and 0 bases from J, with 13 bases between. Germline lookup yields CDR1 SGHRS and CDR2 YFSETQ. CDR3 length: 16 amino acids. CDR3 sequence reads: CASSPRTGANTGELFF. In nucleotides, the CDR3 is TGCGCCAGCAGCCCAAGAACCGGGGCGAACACCGGGGAGCTGTTTTTT.

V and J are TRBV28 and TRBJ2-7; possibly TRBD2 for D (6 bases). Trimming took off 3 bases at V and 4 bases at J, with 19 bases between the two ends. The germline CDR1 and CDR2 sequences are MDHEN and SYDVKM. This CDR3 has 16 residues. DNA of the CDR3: TGTGCCAGCAGTTTCCCTCCCCAAAATGGGGGGTACGAGCAGTACTTC. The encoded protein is CASSFPPQNGGYEQYF.